Presented here are 24 T cell receptor beta chains from one specimen sequenced in a study of blood T cell repertoires in COVID-19. Clones were read by immunoSEQ multiplex PCR, and TCRdb kept only the in-frame ones, dropping some. Among 150,000 to 200,000 clones listed, about four fifths were seen once. Sequenced input: peripheral blood. The source of these receptors is a man between 18 and 35 years old with active or convalescent COVID-19.

The chain has TRBV23-1 and TRBJ1-5, with unresolved D. TRBV23-1 is given ORF status, its function remaining uncertain. CDR3 length equals 15 residues. The V and J ends lost 4 bases and 5 bases respectively, with 15 bases between them. The CDR3, as DNA: TGCGCCAGCAGTCCCTACCAGAGGGCCTATCAGCCCCAGCATTTT. Its protein product is CASSPYQRAYQPQHF.

This chain joins TRBV29-1 and TRBJ2-7; TRBD2 might be the D (11 bases). The germline gives CDR1 SQVTM, CDR2 ANQGSEA. There are 18 residues in the CDR3. Trimming shortened V by 1 base and J by 4 bases, and 26 bases separated the two germline ends. The CDR3 region has the DNA TGCAGCGTTGAAGGGACAGGGGGTCCTAGCGGGAGGTCTTACGAGCAGTACTTC. Encoded protein: CSVEGTGGPSGRSYEQYF.

The rearrangement joins TRBV19 to TRBJ1-5; D is undetermined. This CDR3 region has 13 residues. The germline CDR1 and CDR2 sequences are LNHDA and SQIVND (reference sequence). With 6 bases removed from V and 5 bases from J, the gap between germline ends came to 11 bases. CDR3 DNA: TGTGCCAGTAGCATGGGCCCTCATCAGCCCCAGCATTTT. It encodes CASSMGPHQPQHF.

This chain connects TRBV27 to TRBJ2-1; 9 bases are a match to TRBD2. The CDR3 spans 17 residues. The germline CDR1 and CDR2 sequences are MNHEY and SMNVEV (reference sequence). The trim removed 7 bases at V and 8 bases at J, leaving 18 bases unmatched. The CDR3 region is CASMSGGRSGSADEQFF. In DNA form, the CDR3 reads TGTGCCAGCATGTCGGGTGGCCGTAGCGGGAGTGCTGATGAGCAGTTCTTC.

As concerns this clone: One end of the junction fails to match germline, which may point to a read error. The chain employs TRBV7-7 and TRBJ2-7, with TRBD1 as a possible D gene (5 bases). The germline gives CDR1 SSHAT, CDR2 FNYEAQ (reference sequence). The CDR3 runs to 13 residues. CDR3 in amino acids: CASSQGVDNEQYF. CDR3 coding DNA: TGTGCTAGCAGCCAAGGGGTGGATAACGAGCAGTACTTC.

The chain employs TRBV15 and TRBJ1-4; 10 positions match TRBD1. The CDR3 loop spans 15 amino acids. Germline-derived CDR1 and CDR2 are LNHNV and YYDKDF (reference sequence). V was pared by 0 bases and J by 10 bases, with 5 bases of the junction left unmatched. CDR3 bases: TGTGCCACCAGCAGAGAAGGGACAGGGGTTACAAAACTGTTTTTT. This gives the protein CATSREGTGVTKLFF.

The V gene is TRBV15, the J gene TRBJ1-5; 8 bases are a match to TRBD1. The CDR3 spans 20 residues. Per the germline V gene, CDR1 is LNHNV and CDR2 is YYDKDF (reference sequence). Trimming took 0 bases from V and 0 from J; bases not matched to a gene: 13. CDR3 in DNA: TGTGCCACCAGCAGAGAAGGACAGGGTGGTGACCTCAATAGCAATCAGCCCCAGCATTTT. It yields the protein CATSREGQGGDLNSNQPQHF.

In its sample, this clone was seen once. The V gene is TRBV28, the J gene TRBJ1-5; D uncertain. Between the trimmed V and J ends, which lost 2 bases and 3 bases, there was a span of 8 bases. This CDR3 region has 14 residues. Looked up from germline, CDR1 is MDHEN and CDR2 is SYDVKM. The CDR3 DNA reads TGTGCCAGCAGTTTAGCCGTAGTCAATCAGCCCCAGCATTTT. Protein: CASSLAVVNQPQHF.

This clone was counted a few times. This chain uses TRBV6-5 with TRBJ1-2, with D uncertain. CDR1 and CDR2 from the germline V gene are MNHEY and SVGAGI. V dropped 0 bases and J dropped 8 bases, with 16 bases sitting between them. The CDR3 length is 15 residues. The CDR3 region has the DNA TGTGCCAGCAGTTACTCGAAAGTTCTGTCCTACGGCTACACCTTC. Its protein product is CASSYSKVLSYGYTF.

The rearrangement uses TRBV19 and TRBJ2-7; 7 bases map to TRBD2. Per the germline V gene, CDR1 is LNHDA and CDR2 is SQIVND (reference sequence). This CDR3 has 14 amino acids. V trimming: 3 bases; J trimming: 7 bases; junction bases outside the gene matches: 9. The CDR3 sequence: CASSIGSGNSEQYF. Here the CDR3 DNA reads TGTGCCAGTAGTATTGGGAGCGGGAACAGTGAGCAGTACTTC. Drawing the rest from reference TRBV19 and TRBJ2-7, the complete variable domain is DGGITQSPKYLFRKEGQNVTLSCEQNLNHDAMYWYRQDPGQGLRLIYYSQIVNDFQKGDIAEGYSVSREKKESFPLTVTSAQKNPTAFYLCASSIGSGNSEQYFGPGTRLTVT.

The rearrangement links TRBV6-5 to TRBJ1-2, with D uncertain. The CDR3 spans 14 residues. CDR1 is MNHEY, CDR2 SVGAGI, per germline. V lost 7 bases and J lost 2, with 14 bases in between. The CDR3 loop is CASTPSWRNYGYTF. CDR3 DNA sequence: TGTGCCAGCACCCCAAGCTGGCGGAACTATGGCTACACCTTC.

V gene TRBV14 combines with J gene TRBJ2-2; TRBD1 might be the D (5 bases). This CDR3 has 14 amino acids. V shed 4 bases and J shed 7 bases, with 13 bases lying between them. Germline values: CDR1 SGHDN, CDR2 FVKESK. The CDR3 here is CASSRQYISGELFF. The CDR3 nucleotides are TGTGCCAGCAGCCGACAGTATATCAGCGGGGAGCTGTTTTTT.

The chain recombines TRBV11-1 with TRBJ2-7; TRBD1 matches at 7 bases. Trimming cost V 2 bases and J 2 bases; bases outside gene matches: 6. Germline CDR1 and CDR2: SGHAT and FQDESV (reference sequence). The CDR3 is made up of 15 amino acids. The CDR3 protein is CASSLPSGTAYEQYF. The CDR3 DNA is TGTGCCAGCAGCTTACCTTCCGGGACAGCCTACGAGCAGTACTTC.

This chain joins TRBV6-6 and TRBJ2-7; 11 bases match TRBD2. Germline CDR1 is MNHNY and CDR2 is SVGAGI (reference sequence). Trimming removed 2 bases from V and 4 bases from J; junction bases left unmatched: 7. The CDR3 is made up of 16 amino acids. The CDR3, as DNA: TGTGCCAGCAGTTACCCGGCGGCTAGCGGGAGGTACGAGCAGTACTTC. It is translated as CASSYPAASGRYEQYF.

J is TRBJ2-1 and V is TRBV7-3; TRBD2 matches at 7 bases. This CDR3 is built from 15 residues. Germline lookup yields CDR1 SGHTA and CDR2 FQGTGA. Trimming removed 1 base from V and 3 bases from J; junction bases left unmatched: 3. The CDR3 nucleotides are TGTGCCAGCAGCTTAAGAAGCGGGGACTACAATGAGCAGTTCTTC. It codes for CASSLRSGDYNEQFF.

The chain joins TRBV7-3 to TRBJ2-3; D gene uncertain. Trimming removed 2 bases at V and 5 bases at J, with 17 bases between. Germline V gene sequence: CDR1 SGHTA, CDR2 FQGTGA. The CDR3 length is 16 residues. CDR3 bases: TGTGCCAGCAGCTTAGTCGCGAGCCCCCCCGGAGATACGCAGTATTTT. Translated: CASSLVASPPGDTQYF.

This clone was seen just once. V and J are TRBV5-1 and TRBJ2-4; a weak D match, TRBD2 (5 bases). The CDR3 is made up of 11 amino acids. V lost 5 bases and J lost 8, with 8 bases in between. Germline V gene sequence: CDR1 SGHRS, CDR2 YFSETQ. CDR3 sequence: CASRERDIQYF. The CDR3 DNA is TGCGCCAGCAGAGAGAGGGACATTCAGTACTTC.

The J gene is TRBJ2-6, the V gene TRBV6-2 or TRBV6-3; no clear D gene. CDR3 length equals 16 residues. The germline V and J ends were trimmed by 2 bases and 1 base, with 9 bases remaining between them. Germline CDR1 and CDR2: MNHEY and SVGEGT. The CDR3 region has the DNA TGTGCCAGCAGTTACCCTCAGTTGTCTGGGGCCAACGTCCTGACTTTC. This sequence encodes CASSYPQLSGANVLTF.

This clone has a handful of counts. The CDR3 spells CASSSDGGGVISNQPQHF. CDR3 DNA sequence: TGTGCCAGCAGTTCGGACGGGGGGGGTGTTATTAGCAATCAGCCCCAGCATTTT. The chain recombines TRBV28 with TRBJ1-5; maybe TRBD1 (5 bases). The CDR3 has 18 amino acids. V lost 4 bases, J lost 0 bases, and 19 bases lay in between. CDR1 and CDR2 (germline): MDHEN, SYDVKM.

This sequence joins TRBV6-5 and TRBJ2-5; D ambiguous. The V gene's germline CDR1 is MNHEY and CDR2 SVGAGI. This CDR3 is built from 12 residues. Trimming removed 6 bases from V and 3 bases from J, with 8 bases in between. Written as DNA, the CDR3 is TGTGCCAGCAGAACCTATGAAGAGACCCAGTACTTC. Translating gives CASRTYEETQYF.

The rearrangement uses TRBV5-1 and TRBJ2-2; the match to TRBD2 covers 14 bases. Trimming took 4 bases from V and 6 from J; bases not matched to a gene: 5. The germline V gene has CDR1 SGHRS and CDR2 YFSETQ. The CDR3 runs to 16 residues. CDR3 sequence reads: CASSMPGLAGAGELFF. CDR3 sequence (DNA): TGCGCCAGCAGCATGCCGGGACTAGCGGGAGCCGGGGAGCTGTTTTTT.

The chain has TRBV30 and TRBJ2-1; TRBD2 aligns across 8 bases. With 0 bases clipped from V and 6 bases from J, the junction kept 4 bases outside the gene matches. The germline V gene encodes CDR1 GTSNPN and CDR2 SVGIG (reference sequence). This CDR3 region has 14 residues. This CDR3 reads CAWSVGTRINEQFF. The CDR3 region has the DNA TGTGCCTGGAGTGTGGGGACTAGAATCAATGAGCAGTTCTTC.

CDR3: CASSQARTANTEAFF. In DNA, the CDR3 is TGCGCCAGCAGCCAAGCCAGGACAGCGAACACTGAAGCTTTCTTT. This rearrangement joins TRBV4-1 to TRBJ1-1; possibly TRBD1 for D (6 bases). Trimming stripped 1 base from V and 1 base from J, with 10 bases between. From germline, CDR1 is MGHRA and CDR2 YSYEKL. The CDR3 is 15 amino acids.

This clone was seen a few times. The chain has TRBV7-9 and TRBJ1-2; D remains unclear. The CDR3 is 19 residues long. Germline CDR1 is SEHNR and CDR2 is FQNEAQ (reference sequence). V was pared by 6 bases and J by 0 bases, with 26 bases between. The CDR3 DNA reads as TGTGCCAGCAGTTTTGATCTAGGATCCATTATTCAAGCTAACTATGGCTACACCTTC. Its protein is CASSFDLGSIIQANYGYTF. Supplemented by reference TRBV7-9 and TRBJ1-2, the full variable domain reads DTGVSQNPRHKITKRGQNVTFRCDPISEHNRLYWYRQTLGQGPEFLTYFQNEAQLEKSRLLSDRFSAERPKGSFSTLEIQRTEQGDSAMYLCASSFDLGSIIQANYGYTFGSGTRLTVV.